Listed below are T cell receptor beta chains from one sample, sequenced in a study of cytomegalovirus exposure and HLA in healthy donors. Using immunoSEQ multiplex PCR, the repertoire was profiled, and TCRdb retains in-frame clones only, with some absent. Among roughly 130,000 clones, about 79% were seen once, and the ten largest hold less than 3%. Specimen: PBMCs. The receptor set was obtained from a man in his fifties or sixties in good health and CMV-seronegative. CDR3s include the opening cysteine and the closing phenylalanine or tryptophan. Fields, in order: clone size, V gene, D gene, J gene, CDR3 DNA, CDR3 protein. A D gene is named only where the DNA matches it firmly. Rows may omit the clone size; those that give it use once, few, many or a size class.

clone size: -
V gene: TRBV7-2
D gene: TRBD2
J gene: TRBJ2-7
CDR3 DNA: TGTGCCAGCAGCCTGGGACTAGCGAACTACGAGCAGTACTTC
CDR3 protein: CASSLGLANYEQYF

clone size: -
V gene: TRBV30
D gene: -
J gene: TRBJ1-1
CDR3 DNA: TGTGCCTGGAGCACGGGGACTGAAGCTTTCTTT
CDR3 protein: CAWSTGTEAFF

clone size: -
V gene: TRBV6-5
D gene: -
J gene: TRBJ1-2
CDR3 DNA: TGTGCCAGCAGTTACTCAGACAGTTATGGCTACACCTTC
CDR3 protein: CASSYSDSYGYTF

clone size: -
V gene: TRBV10-2
D gene: -
J gene: TRBJ2-5
CDR3 DNA: TGCGCCAGCAGTGCACAGGTTGGGGAAGAGACCCAGTACTTC
CDR3 protein: CASSAQVGEETQYF

clone size: once
V gene: TRBV7-9
D gene: -
J gene: TRBJ2-5
CDR3 DNA: TGTGCCAGCAGCCCGACAAGTCTTGGAGAGACCCAGTACTTC
CDR3 protein: CASSPTSLGETQYF

clone size: -
V gene: TRBV7-8
D gene: TRBD1
J gene: TRBJ2-1
CDR3 DNA: TGTGCCAGCAGCCCGACAGGGGGGTCCTACAATGAGCAGTTCTTC
CDR3 protein: CASSPTGGSYNEQFF

clone size: -
V gene: TRBV7-8
D gene: -
J gene: TRBJ1-2
CDR3 DNA: TGTGCCAGCAGCTTAAACTGGGGTCAGGGTGGCTACACCTTC
CDR3 protein: CASSLNWGQGGYTF

clone size: -
V gene: TRBV7-3
D gene: TRBD2
J gene: TRBJ2-7
CDR3 DNA: TGTGCCAGCAGCCTACTAGCGGGGGAAACCTACGAGCAGTACTTC
CDR3 protein: CASSLLAGETYEQYF

clone size: -
V gene: TRBV5-6
D gene: -
J gene: TRBJ2-7
CDR3 DNA: TGTGCCAGCAGCATACAGACCCTGACCTACGAGCAGTACTTC
CDR3 protein: CASSIQTLTYEQYF

clone size: -
V gene: TRBV7-9
D gene: -
J gene: TRBJ2-5
CDR3 DNA: TGTGCCAGCAGCTTCCTCGGGAGTGGGTACCAAGAGACCCAGTACTTC
CDR3 protein: CASSFLGSGYQETQYF

clone size: -
V gene: TRBV6-6
D gene: -
J gene: TRBJ1-6
CDR3 DNA: TGTGCCAGCAGTTACAGTTTTAGTGAGAGAAGTTCACCCCTCCACTTT
CDR3 protein: CASSYSFSERSSPLHF

clone size: -
V gene: TRBV18
D gene: TRBD1
J gene: TRBJ1-1
CDR3 DNA: TGTGCCAGCTCACGAGACAGGGTCCAATCGTTGAACACTGAAGCTTTCTTT
CDR3 protein: CASSRDRVQSLNTEAFF

clone size: -
V gene: TRBV9
D gene: -
J gene: TRBJ2-3
CDR3 DNA: TGTGCCCCAAACCCAGCGACGGATACGCAGTATTTT
CDR3 protein: CAPNPATDTQYF

clone size: -
V gene: TRBV7-8
D gene: -
J gene: TRBJ2-5
CDR3 DNA: TGTGCCAGCAGCCGAACCATTTTACGTAGCAAACGTGAGACCCAGTACTTC
CDR3 protein: CASSRTILRSKRETQYF

clone size: -
V gene: TRBV5-5
D gene: -
J gene: TRBJ2-2
CDR3 DNA: TGTGCCAGCAGCTTGGACCGGGGGAGCACCGGGGAGCTGTTTTTT
CDR3 protein: CASSLDRGSTGELFF

clone size: -
V gene: TRBV30
D gene: -
J gene: TRBJ2-1
CDR3 DNA: TGTGCCTGGACTGGGGGGGCTAGACACAATGAGCAGTTCTTC
CDR3 protein: CAWTGGARHNEQFF

clone size: once
V gene: TRBV5-1
D gene: TRBD2
J gene: TRBJ2-2
CDR3 DNA: TGCGCCAGCAGCTTACAGACTAGCGGGGACACCGGGGAGCTGTTTTTT
CDR3 protein: CASSLQTSGDTGELFF

clone size: -
V gene: TRBV1
D gene: -
J gene: TRBJ2-7
CDR3 DNA: TGCACCAGCAGCTCAGGGACTAGCGGGGGTCGAGTCCTAGCCGAGCAGTACTTC
CDR3 protein: CTSSSGTSGGRVLAEQYF

clone size: -
V gene: TRBV10-3
D gene: -
J gene: TRBJ1-1
CDR3 DNA: TGTGCCAGTCGGTTGAACACTGAAGCTTTCTTT
CDR3 protein: CASRLNTEAFF

clone size: -
V gene: TRBV30
D gene: TRBD1
J gene: TRBJ1-5
CDR3 DNA: TGTGCCTGGAGTCTCCAAGACCCGTACAGGGGATCGGGACAGCCCCAGCATTTT
CDR3 protein: CAWSLQDPYRGSGQPQHF

clone size: once
V gene: TRBV30
D gene: -
J gene: TRBJ2-7
CDR3 DNA: TGTGCCTGGAGTGTAGGGCTAGGGAGCGAGCAGTACTTC
CDR3 protein: CAWSVGLGSEQYF

clone size: -
V gene: TRBV5-1
D gene: -
J gene: TRBJ1-2
CDR3 DNA: TGCGCCAGCAGCTTAGAAGTAGGGGGGGTTGACTATGGCTACACCTTC
CDR3 protein: CASSLEVGGVDYGYTF

clone size: -
V gene: TRBV19
D gene: TRBD1
J gene: TRBJ2-1
CDR3 DNA: TGTGCCAGTAGTAGTGAGGGGGCCAGCTACAATGAGCAGTTCTTC
CDR3 protein: CASSSEGASYNEQFF

clone size: -
V gene: TRBV6-5
D gene: TRBD1
J gene: TRBJ1-1
CDR3 DNA: TGTGCCAGCAGTTACGGAGAGGGGGCGATCACTGAAGCTTTCTTT
CDR3 protein: CASSYGEGAITEAFF

clone size: -
V gene: TRBV4-1
D gene: -
J gene: TRBJ1-1
CDR3 DNA: TGCGCCAGCAGCCAGTGGACTGTAGTCATGAACACTGAAGCTTTCTTT
CDR3 protein: CASSQWTVVMNTEAFF

clone size: few
V gene: TRBV5-6
D gene: TRBD1
J gene: TRBJ1-5
CDR3 DNA: TGTGCCAGCAGCTCCGGACAGGGGAATCAGCCCCAGCATTTT
CDR3 protein: CASSSGQGNQPQHF

clone size: -
V gene: TRBV6-1
D gene: -
J gene: TRBJ1-2
CDR3 DNA: TGTGCCAGCAGTGTCAACTCTAACTATGGCTACACCTTC
CDR3 protein: CASSVNSNYGYTF

clone size: once
V gene: TRBV9
D gene: -
J gene: TRBJ1-3
CDR3 DNA: TGTGCCAGCAGCGTAGACACAGAAAACACCATATATTTT
CDR3 protein: CASSVDTENTIYF

clone size: -
V gene: TRBV30
D gene: -
J gene: TRBJ2-1
CDR3 DNA: TGTGCCTGGAGCGTATCCTACAATGAGCAGTTCTTC
CDR3 protein: CAWSVSYNEQFF

clone size: -
V gene: TRBV5-6
D gene: -
J gene: TRBJ1-2
CDR3 DNA: TGTGCCAGCAGCGCGGGAGATTATGGCTACACCTTC
CDR3 protein: CASSAGDYGYTF

clone size: -
V gene: TRBV4-1
D gene: -
J gene: TRBJ1-2
CDR3 DNA: TGCGCCAGCAGCCAAGCACCCAGGGTGGGGGCTGGCTACACCTTC
CDR3 protein: CASSQAPRVGAGYTF

clone size: once
V gene: TRBV5-4
D gene: -
J gene: TRBJ1-3
CDR3 DNA: TGTGCCAGCAGCTTGTTTGACAGGGGAAACACCATATATTTT
CDR3 protein: CASSLFDRGNTIYF

clone size: -
V gene: TRBV18
D gene: TRBD1
J gene: TRBJ1-2
CDR3 DNA: TGTGCCAGCTCACCACCGGGGACAGGGGACGGCTACACCTTC
CDR3 protein: CASSPPGTGDGYTF

clone size: -
V gene: TRBV9
D gene: TRBD2
J gene: TRBJ2-1
CDR3 DNA: TGTGCCAGCAGCGTAGAGACTAGCGGTTACAATGAGCAGTTCTTC
CDR3 protein: CASSVETSGYNEQFF

clone size: -
V gene: TRBV4-3
D gene: -
J gene: TRBJ1-3
CDR3 DNA: TGCGCCAGCAGCCAAGGGGAGGGCTCTGGAAACACCATATATTTT
CDR3 protein: CASSQGEGSGNTIYF

clone size: -
V gene: TRBV19
D gene: TRBD1
J gene: TRBJ2-7
CDR3 DNA: TGTGCCAGTAGTATAGGGGAACAGGGGGCGACCTACGAGCAGTACTTC
CDR3 protein: CASSIGEQGATYEQYF

clone size: -
V gene: TRBV5-1
D gene: TRBD1
J gene: TRBJ2-7
CDR3 DNA: TGCGCCAGCAGCTGGACAGGGGGCGACGAGCAGTACTTC
CDR3 protein: CASSWTGGDEQYF

clone size: -
V gene: TRBV5-1
D gene: TRBD1
J gene: TRBJ2-7
CDR3 DNA: TGCGCCAGCAGGGGGGCAGGGGGCAGTCTCCCTTACGAGCAGTACTTC
CDR3 protein: CASRGAGGSLPYEQYF

clone size: -
V gene: TRBV5-1
D gene: TRBD2
J gene: TRBJ2-2
CDR3 DNA: TGCGCCAGCAGCTTCGATGGGGGGGCCGGGGAGCTGTTTTTT
CDR3 protein: CASSFDGGAGELFF

clone size: -
V gene: TRBV5-5
D gene: -
J gene: TRBJ2-5
CDR3 DNA: TGTGCCAGCAGCTTGGCCTACCAAGAGACCCAGTACTTC
CDR3 protein: CASSLAYQETQYF

clone size: -
V gene: TRBV27
D gene: -
J gene: TRBJ1-1
CDR3 DNA: TGTGCCAGCACCCTTACGGGCACTGAAGCTTTCTTT
CDR3 protein: CASTLTGTEAFF

clone size: -
V gene: TRBV14
D gene: -
J gene: TRBJ2-7
CDR3 DNA: TGTGCCAGCAGCCAAGTCATCCACGAGCAGTACTTC
CDR3 protein: CASSQVIHEQYF

clone size: -
V gene: TRBV30
D gene: TRBD2
J gene: TRBJ2-1
CDR3 DNA: TGTGCCTGCTCCCCGGGACTACCCTACAATGAGCAGTTCTTC
CDR3 protein: CACSPGLPYNEQFF

clone size: -
V gene: TRBV30
D gene: TRBD2
J gene: TRBJ2-5
CDR3 DNA: TGTGCCTGGAGTGCCCTGCCGGGGGGGACCCAGTACTTC
CDR3 protein: CAWSALPGGTQYF

clone size: -
V gene: TRBV14
D gene: -
J gene: TRBJ1-6
CDR3 DNA: TGTGCCAGCAGCAAGGCGGCTTTCGCCTCCTATAATTCACCCCTCCACTTT
CDR3 protein: CASSKAAFASYNSPLHF

clone size: -
V gene: TRBV15
D gene: -
J gene: TRBJ2-2
CDR3 DNA: TGTGCCACCAGTCCAACTACCCGAGGCACCGGGGAGCTGTTTTTT
CDR3 protein: CATSPTTRGTGELFF

clone size: -
V gene: TRBV7-3
D gene: TRBD1
J gene: TRBJ2-7
CDR3 DNA: TGTGCCAGCAGCTTGCAGGGGGGACAGGGGGCCTACGAGCAGTACTTC
CDR3 protein: CASSLQGGQGAYEQYF

clone size: -
V gene: TRBV7-9
D gene: TRBD1
J gene: TRBJ1-1
CDR3 DNA: TGTGCCAGCAATCCGGGGGACAGGGACACTGAAGCTTTCTTT
CDR3 protein: CASNPGDRDTEAFF

clone size: -
V gene: TRBV2
D gene: -
J gene: TRBJ1-2
CDR3 DNA: TGTGCCAGCAGTGAAGAGTTAGATGGTGACTATGGCTACACCTTC
CDR3 protein: CASSEELDGDYGYTF

clone size: -
V gene: TRBV6-1
D gene: -
J gene: TRBJ2-1
CDR3 DNA: TGTGCCAGCAGTGAAGGACTCAGTGGTGAGCAGTTCTTC
CDR3 protein: CASSEGLSGEQFF

clone size: -
V gene: TRBV27
D gene: -
J gene: TRBJ1-6
CDR3 DNA: TGTGCCAGCAGTTTAGCTGGGGCATCGAATTCACCCCTCCACTTT
CDR3 protein: CASSLAGASNSPLHF

clone size: -
V gene: TRBV4-2
D gene: -
J gene: TRBJ1-6
CDR3 DNA: TGTGCCAGCAGCCAAGATTTGACAGCCCGCGACCCCCTCCACTTT
CDR3 protein: CASSQDLTARDPLHF

clone size: -
V gene: TRBV19
D gene: TRBD1
J gene: TRBJ1-2
CDR3 DNA: TGTGCCAGTAGTAGGGACAGAAGTAGTGGCTACACCTTC
CDR3 protein: CASSRDRSSGYTF

clone size: -
V gene: TRBV7-9
D gene: TRBD1
J gene: TRBJ1-2
CDR3 DNA: TGTGCCAGCAGCTTACAGGACAGGGAGTACACCTTC
CDR3 protein: CASSLQDREYTF

clone size: -
V gene: TRBV29-1
D gene: TRBD1
J gene: TRBJ1-2
CDR3 DNA: TGCAGCGCCAAGGACAGGGGAACTGGCTACACCTTC
CDR3 protein: CSAKDRGTGYTF